Following are 10 T cell receptor beta chains from one sample sequenced in a study of T cells in Graves' hyperthyroidism and ophthalmopathy. Template material for amplifying TCR beta CDR3 regions consisted of RNA transcripts. An initial round of RT-PCR targeting the TCR CDR3 relied on the HTBI primer set. Via MiXCR, TCRdb re-called the multiplex PCR reads, giving one row per CDR3 protein. Found here are hundreds of thousands of distinct CDR3 sequences, approximately 22% of them singletons; the top ten hold 45% to 55%. Material for sequencing was blood. The receptors were sampled from a woman between 65 and 79 years old with Graves' ophthalmopathy.

The chain's CDR3 is CSARDLLSRETQYF. The CDR3 DNA follows: TGCAGTGCTAGAGATCTCCTGTCGCGTGAGACCCAGTACTTC. The chain combines TRBV20-1 with TRBJ2-5; D is uncertain. Germline V gene data show CDR1 as DFQATT and CDR2 as SNEGSKA (reference sequence). The length of the CDR3 is 14 residues. V was pared by 0 bases and J by 5 bases, with 13 bases between.

This clonotype was counted a few times. This sequence joins TRBV11-3 and TRBJ2-5; tentative D call: TRBD1 (6 bases). There are 13 residues in the CDR3. Germline CDR1 and CDR2: SGHNT and YENEEA. V was cut by 5 bases and J by 5 bases, with 12 bases left in between. CDR3 in DNA: TGTGCCAGCAGCATCTACAGGGAGGAGACCCAGTACTTC. Its translation: CASSIYREETQYF.

The chain uses TRBV29-1 and TRBJ2-7; the match to TRBD1 covers 12 bases. Germline V gene lookup returns CDR1 SQVTM and CDR2 ANQGSEA. The CDR3 totals 15 residues. The ends lost 7 bases at V and 5 bases at J; junction bases unmatched: 12. Here the CDR3 DNA reads TGCAGCGCCCAATTTCGGGGACAGGGGGCTGACGAGCAGTACTTC. Translated: CSAQFRGQGADEQYF.

This clonotype was seen a few times. The genes are TRBV6-2 or TRBV6-3 and TRBJ1-5, with D unclear. This CDR3 has 14 amino acids. Trimming cost V 11 bases and J 0 bases, with 14 bases left between them. The germline V gene encodes CDR1 MNHEY and CDR2 SVGEGT. The CDR3 loop is CAPCPGHSNQPQHF. In nucleotides, the CDR3 is TGTGCCCCTTGCCCCGGTCATAGCAATCAGCCCCAGCATTTT.

This clonotype was counted a few times. The genes are TRBV29-1 and TRBJ2-5, with D unclear. V was shortened by 1 base and J by 2 bases, with 8 bases between the two germline ends. The germline V gene encodes CDR1 SQVTM and CDR2 ANQGSEA. This CDR3 has 13 residues. The CDR3 loop is CSVEVGVQETQYF. Written as DNA, the CDR3 is TGCAGCGTTGAAGTTGGGGTGCAAGAGACCCAGTACTTC.

To note about this clonotype: This could be a read error, since a much larger clone is one nucleotide away. V is TRBV7-2 and J is TRBJ1-1; tentatively, D is TRBD1 (5 bases). Germline V gene data show CDR1 as SGHTA and CDR2 as FQGNSA. There are 14 residues in the CDR3. Deletions cut 5 bases from V and 6 bases from J, with 16 bases between. The CDR3 nucleotides are TGTGCCAGCAGCGTGAAGAGGGGAAACGCTGAAGCTTTCTTT. As protein: CASSVKRGNAEAFF.

This clonotype was recorded many times. V and J are TRBV28 and TRBJ2-7; 10 nucleotides match TRBD2. Germline values: CDR1 MDHEN, CDR2 SYDVKM. The trim removed 3 bases at V and 3 bases at J, leaving 2 bases unmatched. The CDR3 has 14 residues. The CDR3 DNA reads as TGTGCCAGCAGTTTTCTAGCGGGAGTCTACGAGCAGTACTTC. Protein sequence: CASSFLAGVYEQYF. The full variable domain, rest sourced from reference TRBV28 and TRBJ2-7, is DVKVTQSSRYLVKRTGEKVFLECVQDMDHENMFWYRQDPGLGLRLIYFSYDVKMKEKGDIPEGYSVSREKKERFSLILESASTNQTSMYLCASSFLAGVYEQYFGPGTRLTVT.

V is TRBV28 and J is TRBJ1-1; D gene ambiguous. The CDR3 covers 12 residues. CDR1 and CDR2 (germline): MDHEN, SYDVKM. Trimming took 1 base from V and 9 from J, leaving 9 bases between them. CDR3 coding DNA: TGTGCCAGCAGTTTATCCCGGGAAAAAGCTTTCTTT. Translation: CASSLSREKAFF.

This clonotype was observed a few times. V and J are TRBV5-5 and TRBJ2-1; 15 nucleotides line up with TRBD2. In germline, CDR1 is SGHKS, CDR2 YYEKEE (reference sequence). This CDR3 comprises 18 residues. Losses at the gene ends were 4 bases for V and 0 bases for J; bases not matched to a gene: 5. The CDR3 nucleotides read TGTGCCAGCAGCCGGACTAGCGGGAGGGGGGGCTCCTACAATGAGCAGTTCTTC. Residues: CASSRTSGRGGSYNEQFF.

The chain couples TRBV20-1 to TRBJ2-7; D uncertain. The CDR3 contains 13 residues. Trimming removed 6 bases at V and 0 bases at J, with 12 bases between. Germline V gene sequence: CDR1 DFQATT, CDR2 SNEGSKA (reference sequence). The CDR3 DNA is TGCAGTGCCAGTAAGGGAAGCTCCTACGAGCAGTACTTC. It translates to CSASKGSSYEQYF.